These 15 T cell receptor beta chains share one sample of origin, sequenced in a study of blood T cell repertoires in COVID-19. Assay: immunoSEQ multiplex PCR; the TCRdb copy retains only in-frame clones and omits some. Here the sample spans more than 70,000 clones, 75% to 90% being singletons. The sequenced sample was peripheral blood. The receptors were gathered from a man between 60 and 75 years old with acute or convalescent COVID-19.

V gene TRBV3-1 (or the pseudogene TRBV3-2) combines with J gene TRBJ2-3, with D possibly being TRBD2 (6 bases). The CDR3 has 16 residues. Germline V gene data show CDR1 as LGHDT and CDR2 as YNNKEL (reference sequence). Trimming took 0 bases from V and 4 from J, leaving 14 bases between them. The CDR3 DNA sequence: TGTGCCAGCAGCCAAGATTCCGGGAGAGTGGCAGATACGCAGTATTTT. It yields the protein CASSQDSGRVADTQYF.

The CDR3 DNA reads as TGTGCCAGCAGTAAACGGGGGGCTTGGGTCACTGAAGCTTTCTTT. Its protein is CASSKRGAWVTEAFF. The rearrangement uses TRBV28 and TRBJ1-1; TRBD1 might be the D (6 bases). This CDR3 has 15 amino acids. Trimming took off 5 bases at V and 4 bases at J, with 17 bases between the two ends. The germline V gene has CDR1 MDHEN and CDR2 SYDVKM.

This clone was detected a few times. The chain links TRBV6-4 to TRBJ1-2; TRBD1 matches 8 bases. The CDR3 covers 14 residues. From germline, CDR1 is MRHNA and CDR2 SNTAGT. J lost 7 bases, V lost 4 bases, and 8 bases had no gene match. CDR3 residues: CASSATGARAGYTF. Here the CDR3 DNA reads TGTGCCAGCAGTGCGACAGGGGCAAGAGCTGGCTACACCTTC.

This chain connects TRBV3-1 (or the pseudogene TRBV3-2) to TRBJ2-4; 8 nucleotides match TRBD1. CDR1 is LGHDT and CDR2 is YNNKEL in the germline V gene (reference sequence). The ends lost 8 bases at V and 3 bases at J; junction bases unmatched: 6. The CDR3 consists of 14 residues. The CDR3 region is CASSDRAGKNIQYF. The CDR3 DNA reads TGTGCCAGCTCGGACAGGGCGGGCAAAAACATTCAGTACTTC.

This chain joins TRBV4-1 and TRBJ1-6; the D gene is possibly TRBD1 (5 bases). The CDR3 covers 17 residues. Germline V gene lookup returns CDR1 MGHRA and CDR2 YSYEKL. The ends were cut back, 1 base at V and 6 bases at J, with 16 bases in the middle. CDR3 region: CASSQVRAGGGNSPLHF. CDR3 coding DNA: TGCGCCAGCAGCCAAGTTAGGGCCGGGGGGGGTAATTCACCCCTCCACTTT.

This sequence joins TRBV4-3 and TRBJ1-2; 7 bases fit TRBD1. Trimming cost V 0 bases and J 4 bases; bases outside gene matches: 8. CDR1 is LGHNA, CDR2 YSLEER, per germline. This CDR3 region has 16 residues. The CDR3: CASSQDRQGRRYGYTF. The CDR3 nucleotides are TGCGCCAGCAGCCAAGATAGACAGGGACGTCGCTATGGCTACACCTTC.

This chain links TRBV9 with TRBJ2-7; 11 positions match TRBD1. With 7 bases clipped from V and 4 bases from J, the junction kept 4 bases outside the gene matches. From germline, CDR1 is SGDLS and CDR2 YYNGEE. CDR3 length equals 13 residues. CDR3 sequence: CASSGQGGYEQYF. The CDR3 nucleotides read TGTGCCAGCTCGGGACAGGGGGGATACGAGCAGTACTTC.

The genes are TRBV7-2 and TRBJ2-3; TRBD2 aligns across 10 bases. The CDR3 loop spans 15 amino acids. Germline V gives CDR1 SGHTA, CDR2 FQGNSA. V shed 5 bases and J 7 bases; nucleotides not matched to a gene: 9. The CDR3 sequence: CASSQAGGERNTQYF. The CDR3 nucleotides read TGTGCCAGCAGCCAAGCGGGGGGGGAGCGGAATACGCAGTATTTT.

This clone turned up a few times. This chain uses TRBV12-3 or TRBV12-4 with TRBJ1-1; D ambiguous. V was shortened by 6 bases and J by 1 base, with 9 bases between the two germline ends. This CDR3 is 13 amino acids long. The CDR3 spells CASSNTKNTEAFF. CDR3 DNA sequence: TGTGCCAGCAGCAATACAAAGAACACTGAAGCTTTCTTT.

The rearrangement uses TRBV12-3 or TRBV12-4 and TRBJ2-7; D not certain. This CDR3 region has 13 residues. Trimming took off 2 bases at V and 2 bases at J, with 7 bases between the two ends. The CDR3 DNA reads as TGTGCCAGCAGTTTACACAGCACCTACGAGCAGTACTTC. It translates to CASSLHSTYEQYF.

Note on this clone: The sample has other DNA sequences that encode this CDR3 too. The V and J genes are TRBV6-2 or TRBV6-3 and TRBJ1-2, with D unresolved. V was cut by 7 bases and J by 0 bases, with 12 bases left in between. The germline gives CDR1 MNHEY, CDR2 SVGEGT. The CDR3 has 14 residues. The CDR3 protein is CASNPQPPNYGYTF. The CDR3 region has the DNA TGTGCCAGCAACCCACAGCCACCTAACTATGGCTACACCTTC.

The genes are TRBV5-5 and TRBJ2-2; no reliable D call. The CDR3 runs 12 residues. Per the germline V gene, CDR1 is SGHKS and CDR2 is YYEKEE (reference sequence). Trimming shortened V by 4 bases and J by 6 bases, and 7 bases separated the two germline ends. The CDR3 DNA sequence: TGTGCCAGCAGCCGAGAGGCCGGGGAGCTGTTTTTT. Translation: CASSREAGELFF. Combining the CDR3 with reference TRBV5-5 and TRBJ2-2 gives the whole variable domain DAGVTQSPTHLIKTRGQQVTLRCSPISGHKSVSWYQQVLGQGPQFIFQYYEKEERGRGNFPDRFSARQFPNYSSELNVNALLLGDSALYLCASSREAGELFFGEGSRLTVL.

The chain uses TRBV7-6 and TRBJ2-5; 7 nucleotides line up with TRBD2. V was pared by 1 base and J by 2 bases, with 4 bases of the junction left unmatched. Germline V gives CDR1 SGHVS, CDR2 FNYEAQ. There are 15 residues in the CDR3. The CDR3 DNA follows: TGTGCCAGCAGCTTAGACGGGCGGGGGCAAGAGACCCAGTACTTC. Protein product: CASSLDGRGQETQYF.

The chain has TRBV27 and TRBJ1-2, with TRBD1 matching 9 bases. The V segment lost 6 bases and the J segment 5 bases; nucleotides outside the gene matches: 7. The V gene's germline CDR1 is MNHEY and CDR2 SMNVEV (reference sequence). The CDR3 length is 14 residues. The CDR3 DNA follows: TGTGCCAGCAGACGCGGACAGGGGTTATATGGCTACACCTTC. Translated: CASRRGQGLYGYTF.

DNA for the CDR3: TGTGCCAGCAGCGTAGGCCCCACTCTAGAGCAGCCCCAGCATTTT. Translating gives CASSVGPTLEQPQHF. This sequence joins TRBV9 and TRBJ1-5; unclear D gene. Trimming cost V 0 bases and J 7 bases, with 14 bases left between them. CDR1 is SGDLS, CDR2 YYNGEE, per germline. This CDR3 comprises 15 residues. The complete variable domain, with remaining parts taken from reference TRBV9 and TRBJ1-5, reads DSGVTQTPKHLITATGQRVTLRCSPRSGDLSVYWYQQSLDQGLQFLIQYYNGEERAKGNILERFSAQQFPDLHSELNLSSLELGDSALYFCASSVGPTLEQPQHFGDGTRLSIL.